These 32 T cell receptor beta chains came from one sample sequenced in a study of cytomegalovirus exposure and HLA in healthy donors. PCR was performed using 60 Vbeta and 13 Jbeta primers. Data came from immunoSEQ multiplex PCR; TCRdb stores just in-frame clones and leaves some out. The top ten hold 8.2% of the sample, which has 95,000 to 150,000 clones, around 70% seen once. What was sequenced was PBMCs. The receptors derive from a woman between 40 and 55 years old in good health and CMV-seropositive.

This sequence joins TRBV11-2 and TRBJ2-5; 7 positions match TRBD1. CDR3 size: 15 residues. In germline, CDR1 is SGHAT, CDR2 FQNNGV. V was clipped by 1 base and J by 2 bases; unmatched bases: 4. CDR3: CASSLGLGQQETQYF. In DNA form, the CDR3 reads TGTGCCAGCAGCTTAGGGTTGGGACAGCAAGAGACCCAGTACTTC.

CDR3 protein: CASHHRQYNQPQHF. CDR3 DNA sequence: TGTGCCAGCCACCATCGACAGTATAATCAGCCCCAGCATTTT. This sequence joins TRBV6-1 and TRBJ1-5; tentative D call: TRBD1 (5 bases). This CDR3 spans 14 amino acids. V was cut by 8 bases and J by 4 bases, with 15 bases left in between. Germline V gene sequence: CDR1 MNHNS, CDR2 SASEGT.

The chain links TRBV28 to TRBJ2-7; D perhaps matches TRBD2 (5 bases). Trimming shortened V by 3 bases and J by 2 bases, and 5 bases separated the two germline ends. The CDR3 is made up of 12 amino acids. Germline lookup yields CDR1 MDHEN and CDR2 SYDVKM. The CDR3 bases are TGTGCCAGCAGTTTGGGAGCCTACGAGCAGTACTTC. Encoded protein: CASSLGAYEQYF. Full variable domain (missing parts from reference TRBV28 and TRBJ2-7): DVKVTQSSRYLVKRTGEKVFLECVQDMDHENMFWYRQDPGLGLRLIYFSYDVKMKEKGDIPEGYSVSREKKERFSLILESASTNQTSMYLCASSLGAYEQYFGPGTRLTVT.

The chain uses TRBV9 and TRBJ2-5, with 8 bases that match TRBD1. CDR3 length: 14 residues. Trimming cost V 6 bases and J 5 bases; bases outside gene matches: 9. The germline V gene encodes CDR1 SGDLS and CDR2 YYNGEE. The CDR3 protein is CASNMGQDFETQYF. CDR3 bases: TGTGCCAGCAACATGGGACAGGACTTCGAGACCCAGTACTTC.

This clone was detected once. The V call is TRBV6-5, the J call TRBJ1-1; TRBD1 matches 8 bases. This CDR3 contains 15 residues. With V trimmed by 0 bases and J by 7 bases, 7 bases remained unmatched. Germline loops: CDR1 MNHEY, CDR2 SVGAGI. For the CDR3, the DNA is TGTGCCAGCAGTTACTCGAGCAGGGGGCGATTTGAAGCTTTCTTT. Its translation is CASSYSSRGRFEAFF.

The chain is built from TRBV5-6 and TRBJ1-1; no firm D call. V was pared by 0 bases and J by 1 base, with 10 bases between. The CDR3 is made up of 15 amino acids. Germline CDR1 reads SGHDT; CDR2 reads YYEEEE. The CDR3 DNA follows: TGTGCCAGCAGCTTGGCCCTCTACAGGAACACTGAAGCTTTCTTT. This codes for CASSLALYRNTEAFF. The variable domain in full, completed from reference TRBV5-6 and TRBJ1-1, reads DAGVTQSPTHLIKTRGQQVTLRCSPKSGHDTVSWYQQALGQGPQFIFQYYEEEERQRGNFPDRFSGHQFPNYSSELNVNALLLGDSALYLCASSLALYRNTEAFFGQGTRLTVV.

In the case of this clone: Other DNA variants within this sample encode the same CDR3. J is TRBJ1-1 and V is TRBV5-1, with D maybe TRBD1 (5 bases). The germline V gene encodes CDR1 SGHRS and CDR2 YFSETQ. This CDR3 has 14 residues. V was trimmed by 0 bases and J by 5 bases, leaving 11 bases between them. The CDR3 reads CASSLVRVGTEAFF. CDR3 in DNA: TGCGCCAGCAGCTTGGTCAGGGTAGGGACTGAAGCTTTCTTT.

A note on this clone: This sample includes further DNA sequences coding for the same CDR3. The CDR3 spells CASSGTTGYGYTF. For the CDR3, the DNA is TGCGCCAGCAGTGGGACTACCGGCTATGGCTACACCTTC. The V and J genes are TRBV10-1 and TRBJ1-2; D uncertain. Germline CDR1 is WNHNN and CDR2 is SYGVQD (reference sequence). This CDR3 region has 13 residues. The V end lost 4 bases, the J end lost 4 bases, and 10 bases lay between the germline ends.

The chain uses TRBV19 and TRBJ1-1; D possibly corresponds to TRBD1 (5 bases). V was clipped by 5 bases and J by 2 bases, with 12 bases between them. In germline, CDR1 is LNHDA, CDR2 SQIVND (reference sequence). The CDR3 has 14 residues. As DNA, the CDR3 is TGTGCCAGTAGTCCTCGACAGCTTAACACTGAAGCTTTCTTT. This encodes CASSPRQLNTEAFF.

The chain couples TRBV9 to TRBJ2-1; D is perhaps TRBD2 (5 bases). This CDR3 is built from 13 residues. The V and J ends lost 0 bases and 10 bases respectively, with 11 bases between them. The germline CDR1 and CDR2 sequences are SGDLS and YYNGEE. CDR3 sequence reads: CASSVDSRVEQFF. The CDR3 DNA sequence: TGTGCCAGCAGCGTAGACTCGAGGGTAGAGCAGTTCTTC. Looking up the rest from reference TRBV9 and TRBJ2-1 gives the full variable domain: DSGVTQTPKHLITATGQRVTLRCSPRSGDLSVYWYQQSLDQGLQFLIQYYNGEERAKGNILERFSAQQFPDLHSELNLSSLELGDSALYFCASSVDSRVEQFFGPGTRLTVL.

In nucleotides, the CDR3 is TGTGCCAGCAGTCCACAGGGGACGGTCACTGAAGCTTTCTTT. The encoded protein is CASSPQGTVTEAFF. The chain employs TRBV2 and TRBJ1-1; TRBD1 matches at 7 bases. Germline V gives CDR1 SNHLY, CDR2 FYNNEI. This CDR3 contains 14 residues. Losses at the gene ends were 5 bases for V and 4 bases for J; bases not matched to a gene: 7.

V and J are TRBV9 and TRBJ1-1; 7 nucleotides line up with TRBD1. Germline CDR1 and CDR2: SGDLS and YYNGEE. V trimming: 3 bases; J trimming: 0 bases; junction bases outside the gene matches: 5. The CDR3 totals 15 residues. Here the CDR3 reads CASSGHRGLNTEAFF. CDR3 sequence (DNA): TGTGCCAGCAGCGGACACAGGGGCCTGAACACTGAAGCTTTCTTT.

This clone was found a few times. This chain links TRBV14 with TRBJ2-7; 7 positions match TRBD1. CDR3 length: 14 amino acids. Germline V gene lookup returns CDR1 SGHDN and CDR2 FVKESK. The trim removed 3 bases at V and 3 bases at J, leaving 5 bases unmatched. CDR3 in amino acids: CASSQGQRNYEQYF. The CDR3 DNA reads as TGTGCCAGCAGCCAGGGACAGAGAAACTACGAGCAGTACTTC. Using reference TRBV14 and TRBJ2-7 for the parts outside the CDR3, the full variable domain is EAGVTQFPSHSVIEKGQTVTLRCDPISGHDNLYWYRRVMGKEIKFLLHFVKESKQDESGMPNNRFLAERTGGTYSTLKVQPAELEDSGVYFCASSQGQRNYEQYFGPGTRLTVT.

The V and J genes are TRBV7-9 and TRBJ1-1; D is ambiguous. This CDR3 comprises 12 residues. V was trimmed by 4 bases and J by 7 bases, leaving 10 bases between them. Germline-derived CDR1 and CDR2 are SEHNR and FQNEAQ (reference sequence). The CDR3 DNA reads TGTGCCAGCAGCTCGAACCGGGGTGAAGCTTTCTTT. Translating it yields CASSSNRGEAFF.

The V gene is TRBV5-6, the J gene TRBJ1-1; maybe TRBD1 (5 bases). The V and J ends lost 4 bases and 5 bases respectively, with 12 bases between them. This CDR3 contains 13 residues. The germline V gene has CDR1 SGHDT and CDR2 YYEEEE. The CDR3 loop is CASSHSGGTEAFF. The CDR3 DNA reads TGTGCCAGCAGCCACTCGGGGGGAACTGAAGCTTTCTTT.

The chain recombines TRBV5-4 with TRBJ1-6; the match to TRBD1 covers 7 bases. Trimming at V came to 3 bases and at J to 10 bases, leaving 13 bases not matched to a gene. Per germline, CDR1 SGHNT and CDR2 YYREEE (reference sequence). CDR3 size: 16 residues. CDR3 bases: TGTGCCAGCAGCTCGAGATCCAGGGGGTTGGGGTCACCCCTCCACTTT. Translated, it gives CASSSRSRGLGSPLHF.

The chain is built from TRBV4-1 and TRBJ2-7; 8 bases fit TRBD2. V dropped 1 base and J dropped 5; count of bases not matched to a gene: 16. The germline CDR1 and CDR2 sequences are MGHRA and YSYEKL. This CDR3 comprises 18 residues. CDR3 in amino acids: CASSQAYLGGRGVNEQYF. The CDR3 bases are TGCGCCAGCAGCCAAGCCTACCTCGGGGGGCGGGGGGTTAACGAGCAGTACTTC.

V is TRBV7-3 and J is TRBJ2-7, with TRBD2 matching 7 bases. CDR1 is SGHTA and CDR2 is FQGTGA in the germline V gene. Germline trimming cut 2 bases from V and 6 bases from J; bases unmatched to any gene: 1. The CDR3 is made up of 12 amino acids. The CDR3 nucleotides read TGTGCCAGCAGCTTACCGGGAGGCGAGCAGTACTTC. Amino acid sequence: CASSLPGGEQYF.

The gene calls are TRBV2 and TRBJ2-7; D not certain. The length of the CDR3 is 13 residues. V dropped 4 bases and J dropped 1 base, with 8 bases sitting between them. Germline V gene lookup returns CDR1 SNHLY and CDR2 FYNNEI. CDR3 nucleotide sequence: TGTGCCAGCAGTGTAGTCAGGTCCTACGAGCAGTACTTC. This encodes CASSVVRSYEQYF.

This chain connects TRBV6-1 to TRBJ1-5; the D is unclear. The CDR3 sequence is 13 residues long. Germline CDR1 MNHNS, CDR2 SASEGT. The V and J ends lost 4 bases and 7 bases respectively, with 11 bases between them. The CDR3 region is CASSVMEGQPQHF. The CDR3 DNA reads TGTGCCAGCAGTGTGATGGAGGGACAGCCCCAGCATTTT.

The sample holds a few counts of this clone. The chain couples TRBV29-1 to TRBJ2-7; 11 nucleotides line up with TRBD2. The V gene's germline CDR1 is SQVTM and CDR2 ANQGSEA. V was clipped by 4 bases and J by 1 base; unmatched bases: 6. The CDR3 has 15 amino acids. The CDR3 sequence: CSVAGGLADSYEQYF. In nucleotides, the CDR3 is TGCAGCGTTGCAGGGGGACTAGCGGATTCCTACGAGCAGTACTTC.

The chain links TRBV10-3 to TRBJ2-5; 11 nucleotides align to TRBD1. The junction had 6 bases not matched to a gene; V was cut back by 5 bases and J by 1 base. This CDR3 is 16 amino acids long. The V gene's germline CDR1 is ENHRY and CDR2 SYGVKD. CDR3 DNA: TGTGCCATCAGTAGGACAGGGGGCGGAGGCCAAGAGACCCAGTACTTC. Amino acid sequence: CAISRTGGGGQETQYF.

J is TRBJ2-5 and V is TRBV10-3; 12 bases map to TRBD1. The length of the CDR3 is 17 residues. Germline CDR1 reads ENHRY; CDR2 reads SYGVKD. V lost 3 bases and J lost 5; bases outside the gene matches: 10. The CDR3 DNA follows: TGTGCCATCAGTGACAGGGGACAGGGGGCTGGTAAGGAGACCCAGTACTTC. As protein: CAISDRGQGAGKETQYF.

This CDR3 is CAISDNAGGDTEAFF. DNA of the CDR3: TGTGCCATCAGCGACAACGCAGGGGGCGACACTGAAGCTTTCTTT. The chain recombines TRBV10-3 with TRBJ1-1; 8 positions match TRBD1. Germline V CDR1 and CDR2: ENHRY, SYGVKD. Losses at the gene ends were 6 bases for V and 3 bases for J; bases not matched to a gene: 9. This CDR3 has 15 amino acids.

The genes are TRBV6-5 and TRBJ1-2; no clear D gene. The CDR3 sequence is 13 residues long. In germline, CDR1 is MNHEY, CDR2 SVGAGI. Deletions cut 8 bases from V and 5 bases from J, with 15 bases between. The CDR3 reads CASSKTLQYGYTF. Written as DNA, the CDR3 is TGTGCCAGCTCGAAAACCTTACAGTATGGCTACACCTTC.

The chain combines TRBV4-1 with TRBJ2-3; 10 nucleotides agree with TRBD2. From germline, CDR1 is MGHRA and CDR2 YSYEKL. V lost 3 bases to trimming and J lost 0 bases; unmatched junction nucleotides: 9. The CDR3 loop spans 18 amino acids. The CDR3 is CASSHIPKLAGSTDTQYF. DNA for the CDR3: TGCGCCAGCAGCCACATACCGAAACTAGCGGGGAGCACAGATACGCAGTATTTT.

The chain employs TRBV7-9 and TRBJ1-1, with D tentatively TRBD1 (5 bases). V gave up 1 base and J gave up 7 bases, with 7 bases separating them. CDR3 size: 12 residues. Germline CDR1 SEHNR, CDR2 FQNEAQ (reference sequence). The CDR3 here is CASSLGDFEAFF. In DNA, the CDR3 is TGTGCCAGCAGCTTAGGGGACTTTGAAGCTTTCTTT.

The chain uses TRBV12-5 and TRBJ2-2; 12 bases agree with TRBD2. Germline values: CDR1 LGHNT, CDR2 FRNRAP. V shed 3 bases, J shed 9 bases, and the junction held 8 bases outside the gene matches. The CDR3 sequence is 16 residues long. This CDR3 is CASGLWPSGGARELFF. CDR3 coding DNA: TGTGCTAGTGGTTTATGGCCTAGCGGGGGGGCCCGGGAGCTGTTTTTT. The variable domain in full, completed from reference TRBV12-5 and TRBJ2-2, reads DARVTQTPRHKVTEMGQEVTMRCQPILGHNTVFWYRQTMMQGLELLAYFRNRAPLDDSGMPKDRFSAEMPDATLATLKIQPSEPRDSAVYFCASGLWPSGGARELFFGEGSRLTVL.

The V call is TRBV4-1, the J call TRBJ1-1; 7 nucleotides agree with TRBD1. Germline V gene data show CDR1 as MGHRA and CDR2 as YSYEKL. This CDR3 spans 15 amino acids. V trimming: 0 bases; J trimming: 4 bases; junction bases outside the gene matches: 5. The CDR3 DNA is TGCGCCAGCAGCCAAGATCCTACAGGGGTCACTGAAGCTTTCTTT. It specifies CASSQDPTGVTEAFF.

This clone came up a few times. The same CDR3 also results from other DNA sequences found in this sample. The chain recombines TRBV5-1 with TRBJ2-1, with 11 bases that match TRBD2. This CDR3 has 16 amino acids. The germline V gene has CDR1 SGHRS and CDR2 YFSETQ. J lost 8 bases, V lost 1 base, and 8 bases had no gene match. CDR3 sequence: CASSLMVAGGSHEQFF. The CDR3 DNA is TGCGCCAGCAGCTTGATGGTAGCGGGGGGGAGCCATGAGCAGTTCTTC.

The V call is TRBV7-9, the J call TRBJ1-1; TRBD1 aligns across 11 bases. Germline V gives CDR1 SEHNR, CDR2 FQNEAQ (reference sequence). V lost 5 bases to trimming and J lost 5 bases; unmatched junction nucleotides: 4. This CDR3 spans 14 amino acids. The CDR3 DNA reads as TGTGCCAGCAGCCCGTGGGACAGGGGGACTGAAGCTTTCTTT. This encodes CASSPWDRGTEAFF.

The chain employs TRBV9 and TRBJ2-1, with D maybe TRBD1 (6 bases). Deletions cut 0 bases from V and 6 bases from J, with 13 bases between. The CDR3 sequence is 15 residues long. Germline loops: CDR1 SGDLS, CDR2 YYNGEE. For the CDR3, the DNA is TGTGCCAGCAGCGTAGCCAGGGGAATAGGCAATGAGCAGTTCTTC. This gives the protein CASSVARGIGNEQFF.